This T cell receptor beta chain stems from a study of tumour-infiltrating T cells in Burkitt lymphoma. Study-level background: This cohort included all epidemiological subtypes of Burkitt lymphoma. Repertoire clonality predicted overall and progression-free survival.

For this clone: Its antigen is unidentified.

The germline CDR1 and CDR2 sequences are SGHNT and YYREEE (reference sequence). Between the trimmed V and J ends, which lost 7 bases and 4 bases, there was a span of 23 bases. The CDR3 consists of 16 residues. Assay used: immunoSEQ multiplex PCR; TCRdb lists only in-frame clones, some missing. The sample carries more than 40,000 clones, 30% to 40% recorded once. General study findings and limits: Public clonotypes, several, appeared across numerous Burkitt lymphoma patients.

J is TRBJ1-2 and V is TRBV5-4, with D hard to call. Sequenced material: tumor tissue. This sequence originates from a human donor with Burkitt lymphoma. CDR3 loop: CASGKGGRVDIYGYTF. In nucleotides, the CDR3 is TGTGCCAGCGGCAAAGGCGGACGGGTTGATATCTATGGCTACACCTTC.